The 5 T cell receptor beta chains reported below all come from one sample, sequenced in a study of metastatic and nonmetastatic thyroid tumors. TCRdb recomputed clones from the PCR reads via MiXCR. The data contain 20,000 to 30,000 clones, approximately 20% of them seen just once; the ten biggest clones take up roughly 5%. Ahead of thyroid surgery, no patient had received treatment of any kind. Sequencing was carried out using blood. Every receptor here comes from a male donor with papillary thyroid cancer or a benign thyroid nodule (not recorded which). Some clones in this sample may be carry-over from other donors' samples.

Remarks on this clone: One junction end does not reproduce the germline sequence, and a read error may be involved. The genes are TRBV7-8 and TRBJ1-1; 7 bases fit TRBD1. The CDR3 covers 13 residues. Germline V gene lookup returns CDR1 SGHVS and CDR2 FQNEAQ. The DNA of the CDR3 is TGTGCCAGCAGCCTCACAGGGGACACTGAAGATTTCTTT. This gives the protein CASSLTGDTEDFF.

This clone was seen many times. The CDR3 here is CASSYGGTNNEQFF. In nucleotides, the CDR3 is TGTGCCAGCAGTTACGGAGGAACGAACAATGAGCAGTTCTTC. The chain is built from TRBV6-5 and TRBJ2-1, with TRBD2 as a possible D gene (5 bases). CDR3 length: 14 amino acids. The V gene lost 2 bases and the J gene lost 5 bases, with 10 bases spanning the gap. CDR1 and CDR2 (germline): MNHEY, SVGAGI.

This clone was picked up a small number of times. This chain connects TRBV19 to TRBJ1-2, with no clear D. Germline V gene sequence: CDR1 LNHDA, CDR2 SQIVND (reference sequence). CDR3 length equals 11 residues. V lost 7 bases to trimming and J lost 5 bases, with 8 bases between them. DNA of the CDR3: TGTGCCAGTACCCCAAGGTATGGCTACACCTTC. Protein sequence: CASTPRYGYTF.

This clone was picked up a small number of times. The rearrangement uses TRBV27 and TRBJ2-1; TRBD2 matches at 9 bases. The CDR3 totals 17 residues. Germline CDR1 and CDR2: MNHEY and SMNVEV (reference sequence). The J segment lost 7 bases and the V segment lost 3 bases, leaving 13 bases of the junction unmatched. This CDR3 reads CASSFIPGAGGRNEQFF. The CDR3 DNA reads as TGTGCCAGCAGTTTTATACCAGGAGCGGGGGGCAGGAATGAGCAGTTCTTC.

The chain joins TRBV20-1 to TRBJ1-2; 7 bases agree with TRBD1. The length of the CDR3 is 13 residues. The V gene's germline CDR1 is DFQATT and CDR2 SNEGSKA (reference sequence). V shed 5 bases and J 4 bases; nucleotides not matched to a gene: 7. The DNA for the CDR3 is TGCAGTGCTCAAGACAGGGCTCTCTATGGCTACACCTTC. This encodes CSAQDRALYGYTF.